This T cell receptor (beta chain) was identified during a study of CD8 T cells in Susac syndrome (dated by TCRdb to about 2019). Some background on the complete study: Repertoire sequencing was used to test whether CD8+ T cell activation and differentiation in Susac syndrome was antigen driven. Beyond this particular receptor, the publication reports: The number of individuals in the TCR sequencing and HLA analysis was recognized as being relatively small.

RNA was extracted using the RNeasy kit, and roughly 0.45 to 1 microgram was reverse transcribed with random hexamers. The immunoSEQ multiplex PCR assay, covering 54 Vbeta and 13 Jbeta segments, was used to amplify TCR beta CDR3 regions. PCR amplification bias was corrected using a synthetic template baseline for primer optimization and computational correction. Processing in the source paper ran as follows. Only productive sequences were kept, with reads annotated to V, D and J genes according to IMGT and analyzed in immunoSEQ Analyzer. Clonality was computed as one minus Shannon entropy normalized by log2 of the number of productive unique sequences. Public and private clones were assessed among the 100 most prevalent clones of each patient and control. A clone was defined as Susac-specific if it was absent from the healthy and MS cohorts, from roughly 980 published viral clones and from other ImmuneACCESS disease sequences. The public reads were reprocessed in TCRdb via fastp at Q25 and MiXCR, keeping in-frame beta chains. One record per CDR3 amino acid sequence lists the most common genes and DNA. The V and J calls and clone size come from TCRdb's table, not from the authors' own analysis. The sample yields 150,000 or so distinct CDR3 sequences; 92% were counted once. The ten largest make up 0.065% to 0.1% of the sample.

High-throughput TCR beta sequencing profiled peripheral blood CD8+ and CD4+ T cells from healthy donors, Susac syndrome patients and multiple sclerosis patients. Healthy donors were age- and sex-matched controls. CD8+ TEMRA cells were enriched by FACS, while bulk CD8+ and CD4+ T cells were purified by magnetic negative isolation. Blood was drawn into EDTA tubes, processed within 24 hours, and PBMCs were isolated by density gradient centrifugation. PBMCs intended for TCR sequencing were frozen in liquid nitrogen and were later thawed in a 37 degrees C water bath. The sorted or isolated CD4+, CD8+ and CD8+ TEMRA cells had a purity of 90% or higher. The count of this clonotype is one. The target of this receptor is not known. No qualities accompany the bases; no much larger clone lies one base away. A lone read is weak support. Its CDR3 holds 14 amino acids, cysteine through phenylalanine. Only the CDR3 portion is preserved as DNA: 42 bases, with reading frame beginning at the first base. V gives up 6 bases and J gives up 1 base, and the segment between their germline ends measures 16 bases. CDR1 and CDR2 are read off the germline V gene (reference sequence) as DFQATT and SNEGSKA.

The rearranged chain carries TRBV20-1 and TRBJ2-7, with the D gene tentatively TRBD1 or TRBD2, based on 5 matching bases in each. The source is a human donor in good health. Sequencing was done on a sample of CD4+ T cells from PBMCs. The CDR3 reads as follows: CSALPGTASYEQYF. The base sequence is TGCAGTGCCCTACCCGGGACCGCATCCTACGAGCAGTACTTC.